The 17 T cell receptor beta chains below all came from one sample that was sequenced in a study of cytomegalovirus exposure and HLA in healthy donors. The PCR was carried out with 60 Vbeta primers and 13 Jbeta primers. The assay was immunoSEQ multiplex PCR, and TCRdb's table has in-frame clones only and misses some. The sample lists over 110,000 clones, 60% to 85% occurring once. Sample: PBMCs. These receptor sequences come from a man aged 18 to 30 in good health and CMV-seronegative.

This chain links TRBV25-1 with TRBJ1-6; no clear D gene. CDR1 and CDR2 (germline): MGHDK, SYGVNS. The CDR3 length is 14 residues. V was cut by 6 bases and J by 1 base, with 7 bases left in between. The CDR3 bases are TGTGCCAGCAGCTTACAGTCCTATAATTCACCCCTCCACTTT. Amino acids: CASSLQSYNSPLHF. The whole variable domain, filled in from reference TRBV25-1 and TRBJ1-6, reads EADIYQTPRYLVIGTGKKITLECSQTMGHDKMYWYQQDPGMELHLIHYSYGVNSTEKGDLSSESTVSRIRTEHFPLTLESARPSHTSQYLCASSLQSYNSPLHFGNGTRLTVT.

V is TRBV2 and J is TRBJ1-1; D unresolved. The germline CDR1 and CDR2 sequences are SNHLY and FYNNEI. This CDR3 contains 14 residues. Trimming took 7 bases from V and 6 from J, leaving 18 bases between them. CDR3 coding DNA: TGTGCCAGCACCCGAGACACCCAGAGCTCTGAAGCTTTCTTT. As protein: CASTRDTQSSEAFF.

The CDR3 protein is CASSTRGTGVGGYTF. In DNA form, the CDR3 reads TGTGCCAGCAGCACCCGCGGGACAGGGGTTGGGGGCTACACCTTC. V usage is TRBV7-9 and J usage is TRBJ1-2; 10 bases align to TRBD1. Unmatched junction bases numbered 11, after V lost 5 bases and J lost 8 bases. CDR3 length: 15 residues. Germline V gene data show CDR1 as SEHNR and CDR2 as FQNEAQ (reference sequence).

The chain carries TRBV30 and TRBJ1-2; no reliable D call. Germline V lookup: CDR1 GTSNPN, CDR2 SVGIG (reference sequence). The length of the CDR3 is 13 residues. Trimming took 0 bases from V and 6 from J, leaving 11 bases between them. CDR3 bases: TGTGCCTGGAGTGTACTAAGCTATGATGGCTACACCTTC. Its protein product is CAWSVLSYDGYTF.

The chain has TRBV6-5 and TRBJ2-1; 9 nucleotides align to TRBD2. Germline V gene data show CDR1 as MNHEY and CDR2 as SVGAGI. Trimming took 6 bases from V and 4 from J; bases not matched to a gene: 4. The CDR3 length is 14 residues. This chain's CDR3 is CASSRSGGYNEQFF. CDR3 DNA: TGTGCCAGCAGCCGAAGCGGGGGGTACAATGAGCAGTTCTTC.

This clone is a singleton in its sample. This rearrangement joins TRBV29-1 to TRBJ1-2; TRBD1 agrees at 8 bases. CDR1 is SQVTM and CDR2 is ANQGSEA in the germline V gene. The CDR3 sequence is 11 residues long. With 7 bases clipped from V and 4 bases from J, the junction kept 2 bases outside the gene matches. CDR3 nucleotide sequence: TGCAGCGCAGGGGGCGCCTATGGCTACACCTTC. Translated: CSAGGAYGYTF.

The CDR3 DNA reads as TGTGCCAGCAGGGACCCGTGGGACAAACAGAACACCGGGGAGCTGTTTTTT. This sequence encodes CASRDPWDKQNTGELFF. The chain is built from TRBV9 and TRBJ2-2, with a tentative D call TRBD1 (6 bases). The germline CDR1 and CDR2 sequences are SGDLS and YYNGEE. There are 17 residues in the CDR3. Trimming pared 5 bases from V and 1 base from J, leaving 18 bases between.

This clone was counted a single time. The chain recombines TRBV5-4 with TRBJ1-1; unclear D gene. The CDR3 has 14 residues. CDR1 and CDR2 from the germline V gene are SGHNT and YYREEE (reference sequence). V lost 4 bases to trimming and J lost 1 base, with 11 bases between them. CDR3 sequence: CASSRSRENTEAFF. The CDR3 bases are TGTGCCAGCAGCCGGAGCCGAGAGAACACTGAAGCTTTCTTT.

J is TRBJ1-5 and V is TRBV2, with 7 positions matching TRBD1. The CDR3 spans 15 residues. CDR1 SNHLY and CDR2 FYNNEI come from the germline V gene. J gave up 0 bases and V 6 bases, and 5 bases lay outside the gene matches. The DNA of the CDR3 is TGTGCCAGCAGGGAGGGGACAGTTAGCAATCAGCCCCAGCATTTT. It translates to CASREGTVSNQPQHF.

The gene calls are TRBV7-9 and TRBJ1-3; D not resolved. Deletions cut 3 bases from V and 5 bases from J, with 17 bases between. The length of the CDR3 is 16 residues. CDR1 and CDR2 (germline): SEHNR, FQNEAQ (reference sequence). The CDR3 sequence is CASSFIGLAARNTIYF. The CDR3 nucleotides are TGTGCCAGCAGCTTCATCGGACTTGCCGCACGAAACACCATATATTTT.

The chain employs TRBV5-5 and TRBJ1-5; the D is unclear. CDR1 is SGHKS and CDR2 is YYEKEE in the germline V gene (reference sequence). V lost 4 bases and J 10 bases, leaving 15 bases between the germline ends. The CDR3 is 13 residues long. CDR3 amino acids: CASSLGSAGPQHF. DNA of the CDR3: TGTGCCAGCAGCCTTGGTTCCGCGGGTCCCCAGCATTTT.

J is TRBJ1-1 and V is TRBV10-3, with 7 bases matching TRBD1. Trimming at V came to 2 bases and at J to 2 bases, leaving 11 bases not matched to a gene. This CDR3 has 17 residues. Germline CDR1 reads ENHRY; CDR2 reads SYGVKD. The CDR3 DNA is TGTGCCATCAGTGAGAGTCGTAGGGGGCCCCGAAACACTGAAGCTTTCTTT. As protein: CAISESRRGPRNTEAFF.

This chain joins TRBV9 and TRBJ1-1, with D perhaps TRBD1 (6 bases). The V end was cut by 6 bases, the J end by 2 bases, with 17 bases between. The CDR3 spans 15 residues. CDR1 and CDR2 (germline): SGDLS, YYNGEE. In DNA form, the CDR3 reads TGTGCCAGCACTTCCTCTACAGGGCCAAACACTGAAGCTTTCTTT. This encodes CASTSSTGPNTEAFF.

The chain combines TRBV7-8 with TRBJ2-7, with TRBD1 as a possible D gene (6 bases). V dropped 0 bases and J dropped 5 bases, with 11 bases sitting between them. This CDR3 has 14 amino acids. CDR1 SGHVS and CDR2 FQNEAQ come from the germline V gene. The CDR3 region has the DNA TGTGCCAGCAGCTTAGCTGCACAGGGTGACGAGCAGTACTTC. It specifies CASSLAAQGDEQYF.

The chain recombines TRBV23-1 with TRBJ2-5; 7 nucleotides match TRBD1. TRBV23-1 is an ORF for which the function is uncertain. The CDR3 spans 15 residues. V gave up 6 bases and J gave up 2 bases; unmatched junction bases: 9. The DNA for the CDR3 is TGCGCCAGCAGCCCAAATGGGACAGATCAAGAGACCCAGTACTTC. This codes for CASSPNGTDQETQYF.

This clone was detected a few times. The chain carries TRBV30 and TRBJ1-6, with D perhaps matching TRBD1 (5 bases). V was trimmed by 0 bases and J by 8 bases, leaving 11 bases between them. Germline CDR1 is GTSNPN and CDR2 is SVGIG (reference sequence). CDR3 length: 14 residues. The CDR3 bases are TGTGCCTGGAGTGTAGCAGGGTGGGATTCACCCCTCCACTTT. Encoded protein: CAWSVAGWDSPLHF. The full variable domain, completed using reference TRBV30 and TRBJ1-6, is SQTIHQWPATLVQPVGSPLSLECTVEGTSNPNLYWYRQAAGRGLQLLFYSVGIGQISSEVPQNLSASRPQDRQFILSSKKLLLSDSGFYLCAWSVAGWDSPLHFGNGTRLTVT.

The chain has TRBV7-9 and TRBJ1-4; TRBD1 is a possible D gene (5 bases). The V end was cut by 2 bases, the J end by 5 bases, with 18 bases between. The V gene's germline CDR1 is SEHNR and CDR2 FQNEAQ (reference sequence). This CDR3 comprises 17 residues. The CDR3 sequence is CASSLSGRAGQNEKLFF. DNA of the CDR3: TGTGCCAGCAGCTTAAGTGGCAGGGCAGGACAAAATGAAAAACTGTTTTTT.